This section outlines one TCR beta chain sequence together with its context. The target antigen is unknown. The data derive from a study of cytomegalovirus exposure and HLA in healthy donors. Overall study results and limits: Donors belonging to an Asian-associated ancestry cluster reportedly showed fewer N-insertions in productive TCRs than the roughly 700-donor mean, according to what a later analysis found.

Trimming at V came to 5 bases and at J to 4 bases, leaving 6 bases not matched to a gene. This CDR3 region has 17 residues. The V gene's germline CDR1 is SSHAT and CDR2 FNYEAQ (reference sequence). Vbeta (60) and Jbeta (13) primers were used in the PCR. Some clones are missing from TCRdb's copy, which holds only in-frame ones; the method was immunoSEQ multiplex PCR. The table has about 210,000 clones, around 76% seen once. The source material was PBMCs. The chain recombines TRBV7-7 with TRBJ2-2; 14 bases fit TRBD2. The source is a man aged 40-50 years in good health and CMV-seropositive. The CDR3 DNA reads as TGTGCCAGCAGCCCACAGACTAGCGGGAGGGCCACCGGGGAGCTGTTTTTT. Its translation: CASSPQTSGRATGELFF. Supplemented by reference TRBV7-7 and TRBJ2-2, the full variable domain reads GAGVSQSPRYKVTKRGQDVTLRCDPISSHATLYWYQQALGQGPEFLTYFNYEAQPDKSGLPSDRFSAERPEGSISTLTIQRTEQRDSAMYRCASSPQTSGRATGELFFGEGSRLTVL.